This entry describes one TCR beta chain. The data were produced by immunoSEQ multiplex PCR, yet TCRdb's version contains in-frame clones alone and is incomplete. In the table there are around 720,000 clones, roughly 73% of which are singletons. The source of the sample is a study of shared clonotypes between healthy human individuals. Germline-derived CDR1 and CDR2 are SGHNT and YYREEE (reference sequence). Trimming removed 9 bases at V and 5 bases at J, with 15 bases between. This CDR3 region has 12 residues. Source material: memory CD4+ T cells sorted from blood. Subset described: CD45RA-negative fraction. The source is a woman aged 25 to 45 in good health. The chain recombines TRBV5-4 with TRBJ2-7; no definite D call. The CDR3 region is CATRRENNEQYF. CDR3 DNA: TGTGCCACCAGACGAGAAAACAACGAGCAGTACTTC.